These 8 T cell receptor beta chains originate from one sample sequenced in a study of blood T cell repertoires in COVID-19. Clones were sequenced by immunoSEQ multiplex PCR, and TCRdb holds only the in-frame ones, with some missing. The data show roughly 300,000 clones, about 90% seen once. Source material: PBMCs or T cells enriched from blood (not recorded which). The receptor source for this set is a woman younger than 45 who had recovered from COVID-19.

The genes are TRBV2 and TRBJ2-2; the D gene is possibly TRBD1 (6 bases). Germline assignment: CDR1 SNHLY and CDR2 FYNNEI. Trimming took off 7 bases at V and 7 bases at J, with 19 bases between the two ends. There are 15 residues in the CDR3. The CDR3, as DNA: TGTGCCAGCAACATATTTCAGGGGTCCGGCGGGGAGCTGTTTTTT. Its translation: CASNIFQGSGGELFF.

This CDR3 reads CASSFQLPGGASEQFF. The CDR3 DNA sequence: TGTGCCAGCAGCTTCCAGCTGCCCGGGGGGGCCAGTGAGCAGTTCTTC. The chain employs TRBV7-6 and TRBJ2-1; 8 nucleotides align to TRBD2. From germline, CDR1 is SGHVS and CDR2 FNYEAQ. Trimming cost V 3 bases and J 9 bases; bases outside gene matches: 13. This CDR3 is 16 amino acids long.

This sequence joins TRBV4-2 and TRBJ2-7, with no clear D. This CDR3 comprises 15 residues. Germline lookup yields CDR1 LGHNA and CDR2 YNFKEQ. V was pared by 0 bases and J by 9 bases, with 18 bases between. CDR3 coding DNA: TGTGCCAGCAGCCAAGATCTTCGAAGCCGGTCGGTGCAGTACTTC. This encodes CASSQDLRSRSVQYF.

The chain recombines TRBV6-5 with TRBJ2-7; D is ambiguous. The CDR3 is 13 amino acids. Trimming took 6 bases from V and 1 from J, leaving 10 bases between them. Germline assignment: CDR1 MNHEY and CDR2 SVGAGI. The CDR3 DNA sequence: TGTGCCAGCAGCCCGGGTTTTTCCTACGAGCAGTACTTC. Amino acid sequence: CASSPGFSYEQYF.

In DNA, the CDR3 is TGCGCCAGCAGCTTGTGGCGGAAACATTGGAACACCGGGGAGCTGTTTTTT. It encodes CASSLWRKHWNTGELFF. The chain links TRBV5-1 to TRBJ2-2; D unresolved. The CDR3 has 17 amino acids. Germline V gene sequence: CDR1 SGHRS, CDR2 YFSETQ. V gave up 1 base and J gave up 1 base, with 14 bases separating them.

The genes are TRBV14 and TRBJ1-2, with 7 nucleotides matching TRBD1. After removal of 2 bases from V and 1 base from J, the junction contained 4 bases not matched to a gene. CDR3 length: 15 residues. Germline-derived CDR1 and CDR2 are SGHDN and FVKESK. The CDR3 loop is CASSQRAGGNYGYTF. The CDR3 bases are TGTGCCAGCAGCCAAAGGGCAGGGGGTAACTATGGCTACACCTTC.

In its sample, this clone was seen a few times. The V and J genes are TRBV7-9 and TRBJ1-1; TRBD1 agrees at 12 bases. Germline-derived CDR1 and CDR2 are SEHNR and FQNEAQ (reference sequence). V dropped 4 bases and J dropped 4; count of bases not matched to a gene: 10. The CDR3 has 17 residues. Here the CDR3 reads CASSSPAGDRGPTEAFF. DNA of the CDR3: TGTGCCAGCAGCTCACCTGCTGGGGACAGGGGGCCCACTGAAGCTTTCTTT.

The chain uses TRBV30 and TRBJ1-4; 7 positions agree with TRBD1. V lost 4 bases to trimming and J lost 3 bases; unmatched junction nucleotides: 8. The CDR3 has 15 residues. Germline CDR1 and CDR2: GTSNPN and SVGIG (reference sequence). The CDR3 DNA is TGTGCCTGGAATCCCCGGGGACAGCCTAATGAAAAACTGTTTTTT. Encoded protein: CAWNPRGQPNEKLFF. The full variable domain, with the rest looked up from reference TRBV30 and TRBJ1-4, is SQTIHQWPATLVQPVGSPLSLECTVEGTSNPNLYWYRQAAGRGLQLLFYSVGIGQISSEVPQNLSASRPQDRQFILSSKKLLLSDSGFYLCAWNPRGQPNEKLFFGSGTQLSVL.